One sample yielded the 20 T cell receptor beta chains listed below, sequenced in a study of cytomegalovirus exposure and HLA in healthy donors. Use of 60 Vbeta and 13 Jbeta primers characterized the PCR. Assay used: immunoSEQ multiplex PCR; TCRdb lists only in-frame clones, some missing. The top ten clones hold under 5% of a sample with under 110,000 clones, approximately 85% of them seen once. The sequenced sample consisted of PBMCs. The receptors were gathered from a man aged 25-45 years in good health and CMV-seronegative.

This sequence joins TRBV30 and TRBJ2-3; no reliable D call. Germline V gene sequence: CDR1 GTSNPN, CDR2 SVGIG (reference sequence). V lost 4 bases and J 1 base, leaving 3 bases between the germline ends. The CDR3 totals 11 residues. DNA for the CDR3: TGTGCCTGGACTGGCACAGATACGCAGTATTTT. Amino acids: CAWTGTDTQYF.

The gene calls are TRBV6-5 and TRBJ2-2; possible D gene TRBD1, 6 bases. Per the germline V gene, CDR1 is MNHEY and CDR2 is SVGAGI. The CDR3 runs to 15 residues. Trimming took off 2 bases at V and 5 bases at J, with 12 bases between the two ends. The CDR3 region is CASSYRGKLTGELFF. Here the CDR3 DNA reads TGTGCCAGCAGTTACAGGGGGAAATTGACCGGGGAGCTGTTTTTT.

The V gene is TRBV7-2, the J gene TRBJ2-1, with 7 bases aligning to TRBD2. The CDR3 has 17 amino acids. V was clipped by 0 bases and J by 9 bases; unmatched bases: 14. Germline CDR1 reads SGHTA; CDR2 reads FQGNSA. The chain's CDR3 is CASSLARSSGLSIEQFF. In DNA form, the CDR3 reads TGTGCCAGCAGCTTAGCTCGGTCTAGCGGACTTTCGATTGAGCAGTTCTTC. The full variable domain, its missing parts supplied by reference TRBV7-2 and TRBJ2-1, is GAGVSQSPSNKVTEKGKDVELRCDPISGHTALYWYRQSLGQGLEFLIYFQGNSAPDKSGLPSDRFSAERTGGSVSTLTIQRTQQEDSAVYLCASSLARSSGLSIEQFFGPGTRLTVL.

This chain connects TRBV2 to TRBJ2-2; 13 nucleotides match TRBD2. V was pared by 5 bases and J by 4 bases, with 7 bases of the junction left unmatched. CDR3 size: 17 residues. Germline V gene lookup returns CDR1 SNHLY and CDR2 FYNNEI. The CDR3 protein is CASSLTSGGRGTGELFF. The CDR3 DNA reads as TGTGCCAGCAGTTTGACTAGCGGGGGGCGTGGCACCGGGGAGCTGTTTTTT.

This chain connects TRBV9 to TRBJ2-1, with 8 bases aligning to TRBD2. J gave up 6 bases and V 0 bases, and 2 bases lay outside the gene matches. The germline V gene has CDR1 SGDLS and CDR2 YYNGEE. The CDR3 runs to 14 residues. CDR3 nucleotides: TGTGCCAGCAGCGTAGTGGGGACTAGCAATGAGCAGTTCTTC. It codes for CASSVVGTSNEQFF.

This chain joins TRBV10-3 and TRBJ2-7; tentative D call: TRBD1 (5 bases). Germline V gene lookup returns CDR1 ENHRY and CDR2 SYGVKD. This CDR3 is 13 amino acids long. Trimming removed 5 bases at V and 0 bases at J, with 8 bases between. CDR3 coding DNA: TGTGCCATCAGTTTTACAGGCTCCTACGAGCAGTACTTC. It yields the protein CAISFTGSYEQYF.

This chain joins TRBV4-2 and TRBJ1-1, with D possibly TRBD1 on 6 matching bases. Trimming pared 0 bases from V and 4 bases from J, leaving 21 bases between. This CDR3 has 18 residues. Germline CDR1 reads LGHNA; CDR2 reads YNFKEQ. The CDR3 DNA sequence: TGTGCCAGCAGCCAAGAGGCTCTGCAGGGGATGGTTTTCACTGAAGCTTTCTTT. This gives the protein CASSQEALQGMVFTEAFF.

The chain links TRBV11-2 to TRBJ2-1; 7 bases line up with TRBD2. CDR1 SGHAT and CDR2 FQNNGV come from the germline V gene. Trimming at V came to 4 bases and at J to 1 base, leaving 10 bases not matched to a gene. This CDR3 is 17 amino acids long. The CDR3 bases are TGTGCCAGCAGCTCTAGTGGGACGGGGGGTTCCTACAATGAGCAGTTCTTC. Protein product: CASSSSGTGGSYNEQFF.

The CDR3: CASSQGQVRETQYF. The CDR3 DNA reads as TGTGCCAGCAGCCAAGGACAGGTGCGAGAGACCCAGTACTTC. The V and J genes are TRBV14 and TRBJ2-5; D might be TRBD1 (6 bases). There are 14 residues in the CDR3. Per the germline V gene, CDR1 is SGHDN and CDR2 is FVKESK. Between the trimmed V and J ends, which lost 1 base and 4 bases, there was a span of 10 bases.

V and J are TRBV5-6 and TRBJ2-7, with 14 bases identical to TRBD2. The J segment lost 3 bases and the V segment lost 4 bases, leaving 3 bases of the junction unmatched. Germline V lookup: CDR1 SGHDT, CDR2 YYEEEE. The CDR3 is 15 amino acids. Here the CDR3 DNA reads TGTGCCAGCAGCCCTGGACTAGCGGGAGGCTACGAGCAGTACTTC. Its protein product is CASSPGLAGGYEQYF.

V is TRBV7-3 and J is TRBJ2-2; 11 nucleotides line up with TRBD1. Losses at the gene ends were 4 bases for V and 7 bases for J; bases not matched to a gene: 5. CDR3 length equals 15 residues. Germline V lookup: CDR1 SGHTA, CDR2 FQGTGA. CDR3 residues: CASSWGTGGYGELFF. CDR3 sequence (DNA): TGTGCCAGCAGCTGGGGGACAGGGGGATACGGGGAGCTGTTTTTT. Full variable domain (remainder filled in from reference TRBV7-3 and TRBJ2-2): GAGVSQTPSNKVTEKGKYVELRCDPISGHTALYWYRQSLGQGPEFLIYFQGTGAADDSGLPNDRFFAVRPEGSVSTLKIQRTERGDSAVYLCASSWGTGGYGELFFGEGSRLTVL.

The chain's CDR3 is CASSLTAGVFNEQFF. The CDR3 DNA follows: TGTGCCAGCAGCTTGACAGCGGGAGTATTTAATGAGCAGTTCTTC. The chain joins TRBV5-4 to TRBJ2-1; 8 positions match TRBD2. The CDR3 contains 15 residues. The germline V gene encodes CDR1 SGHNT and CDR2 YYREEE (reference sequence). V gave up 1 base and J gave up 7 bases; unmatched junction bases: 7.

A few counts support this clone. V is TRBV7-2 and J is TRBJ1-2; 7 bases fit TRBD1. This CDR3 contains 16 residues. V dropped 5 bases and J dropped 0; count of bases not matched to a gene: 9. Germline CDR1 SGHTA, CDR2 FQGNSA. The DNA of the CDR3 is TGTGCCAGCAGCCCGAGACAGGGAATTTCTAACTATGGCTACACCTTC. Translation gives CASSPRQGISNYGYTF.

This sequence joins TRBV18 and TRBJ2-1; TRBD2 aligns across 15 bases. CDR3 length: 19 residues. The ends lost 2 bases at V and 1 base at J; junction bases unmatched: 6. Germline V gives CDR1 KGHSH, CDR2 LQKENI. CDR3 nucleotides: TGTGCCAGCTCACCAACGGGACTAGCGGGGGGTCTATCCTACAATGAGCAGTTCTTC. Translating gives CASSPTGLAGGLSYNEQFF.

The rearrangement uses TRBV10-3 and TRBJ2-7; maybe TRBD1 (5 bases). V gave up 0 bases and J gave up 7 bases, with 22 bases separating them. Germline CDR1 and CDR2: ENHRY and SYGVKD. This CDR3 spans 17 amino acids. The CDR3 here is CAISESVVAGKGREQYF. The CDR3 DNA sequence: TGTGCCATCAGTGAGTCTGTCGTCGCAGGGAAAGGTCGGGAGCAGTACTTC.

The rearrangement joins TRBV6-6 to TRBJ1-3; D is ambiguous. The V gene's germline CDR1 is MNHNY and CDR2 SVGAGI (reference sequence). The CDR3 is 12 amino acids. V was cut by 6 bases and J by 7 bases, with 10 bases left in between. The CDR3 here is CASRPLGNTIYF. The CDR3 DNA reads TGTGCCAGCAGACCCCTCGGTAACACCATATATTTT.

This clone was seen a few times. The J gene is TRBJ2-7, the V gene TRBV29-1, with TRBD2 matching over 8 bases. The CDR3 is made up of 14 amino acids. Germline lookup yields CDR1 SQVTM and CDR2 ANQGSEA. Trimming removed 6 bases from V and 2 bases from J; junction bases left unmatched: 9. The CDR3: CSVVGGEITYEQYF. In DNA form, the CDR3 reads TGCAGCGTCGTCGGGGGGGAAATTACCTACGAGCAGTACTTC.

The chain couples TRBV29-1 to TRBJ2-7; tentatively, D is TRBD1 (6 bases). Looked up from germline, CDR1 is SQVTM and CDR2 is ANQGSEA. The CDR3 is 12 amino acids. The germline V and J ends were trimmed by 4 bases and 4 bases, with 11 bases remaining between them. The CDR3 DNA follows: TGCAGCGTTGGGGGACAAGAGTACGAGCAGTACTTC. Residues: CSVGGQEYEQYF.

The CDR3 DNA reads as TGTGCCAGCAGCTTGTTTACTAGCGGCACAGATACGCAGTATTTT. Its protein is CASSLFTSGTDTQYF. This rearrangement joins TRBV5-4 to TRBJ2-3, with 7 nucleotides matching TRBD2. Germline V gene lookup returns CDR1 SGHNT and CDR2 YYREEE (reference sequence). The CDR3 runs to 15 residues. Trimming took 1 base from V and 1 from J; bases not matched to a gene: 3. Complete variable domain (other parts from reference TRBV5-4 and TRBJ2-3): ETGVTQSPTHLIKTRGQQVTLRCSSQSGHNTVSWYQQALGQGPQFIFQYYREEENGRGNFPPRFSGLQFPNYSSELNVNALELDDSALYLCASSLFTSGTDTQYFGPGTRLTVL.

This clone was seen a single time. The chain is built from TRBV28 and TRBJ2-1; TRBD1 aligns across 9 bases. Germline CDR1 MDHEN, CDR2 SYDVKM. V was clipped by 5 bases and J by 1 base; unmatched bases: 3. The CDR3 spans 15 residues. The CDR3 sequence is CASSTGTGSYNEQFF. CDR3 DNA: TGTGCCAGCAGTACCGGGACAGGGTCCTACAATGAGCAGTTCTTC.